This T cell receptor beta chain was obtained from a study of T cell responses to AZD1222 COVID-19 vaccine. The data were produced by immunoSEQ multiplex PCR, yet TCRdb's version contains in-frame clones alone and is incomplete. The profile covers around 99,000 clones, with 85% to 95% appearing a single time and about an eighth taken by the ten largest. The CDR3 has 15 amino acids. V shed 3 bases and J shed 0 bases, with 11 bases lying between them. The germline V gene has CDR1 LGHDT and CDR2 YNNKEL (reference sequence). The rearrangement links TRBV3-1 (or the pseudogene TRBV3-2) to TRBJ2-5; D unclear. Material: peripheral blood, obtained on day 0 of AZD1222 vaccination. This receptor was obtained from an adult in good health. The CDR3 region is CASSHRDGDQETQYF. For the CDR3, the DNA is TGTGCCAGCAGCCACCGCGACGGAGACCAAGAGACCCAGTACTTC.